Listed below are T cell receptor beta chains from one sample, sequenced in a study of blood T cell repertoires in COVID-19. TCRdb's table, derived via immunoSEQ multiplex PCR, lists solely in-frame clones and lacks some. The table includes 200,000 to 300,000 clones, more than 85% detected once. Sample: peripheral blood. All receptors come from a person aged 18-29 years with COVID-19, enrolled during active disease. Both conserved end residues are trimmed from each CDR3.

TRBJ1-2 TRBV29-1 SVGQGNGYT
TRBJ2-2 TRBV6-4 ASSSGQGNTGELF
TRBJ1-1 TRBV27 ASSLLGRQLEAF
TRBJ2-5 TRBV19 ASSPNPFSGGETQY
TRBJ2-2 TRBV30 AWRAGHYTGELF
TRBJ2-7 TRBV7-9 ASSPGDFYSYEQY
TRBJ2-5 TRBV5-1 ASSRTGQETQY
TRBJ2-7 TRBV7-2 ASRQSLAGAAYEQY
TRBJ2-1 TRBV6-5 ASRDSYSYNEQF
TRBJ1-3 TRBV2 ASSEMEGSGNTIY
TRBJ2-1 TRBV28 ASSRAGSSYNEQF
TRBJ1-1 TRBV7-8 ASSLGQGFEAF
TRBJ2-7 TRBV7-8 ASSLETQNGYEQY
TRBJ2-3 TRBV9 ASSFNGDTQY
TRBJ2-7 TRBV6-5 ASSLDSISYEQY
TRBJ2-7 TRBV30 AWKLKPSGSYYEQY
TRBJ1-2 TRBV29-1 SVGQGAGYGYT
TRBJ2-7 TRBV3-1/TRBV3-2 ASTPGTGIYEQY
TRBJ2-5 TRBV7-9 ASSLLGLAGTQY
TRBJ2-5 TRBV5-1 ASSLGTEETQY
TRBJ1-4 TRBV24-1 ATSDSRGTNEKLF
TRBJ1-3 TRBV6-6 ASSPDREAGNTIY
TRBJ1-2 TRBV27 ASSSQGFSGYT
TRBJ2-3 TRBV4-3 ASSQDSSPGLAGSSTDTQY
TRBJ2-7 TRBV6-5 ASSYSPTGGNEQY
TRBJ2-7 TRBV15 ATSRQWGAYEQY
TRBJ1-6 TRBV6-5 ASSYSSGLDSPLH
TRBJ2-1 TRBV6-2/TRBV6-3 ASSSLAESYNEQF
TRBJ2-3 TRBV5-4 ASSLASADTQY
TRBJ1-1 TRBV19 ASSITGNTEAF
TRBJ2-3 TRBV4-1 ASSHVHLLAGRADTQY
TRBJ2-1 TRBV6-1 ASSEVVAGADEQF
TRBJ2-5 TRBV9 ASSTQADLIAETQY
TRBJ1-5 TRBV2 ASTGTGGQPQH
TRBJ1-4 TRBV2 ASSGPMTGEKLF
TRBJ1-1 TRBV20-1 SASVRDTEAF
TRBJ2-7 TRBV6-5 ASSYGTNYEQY
TRBJ2-3 TRBV27 ASSTPGGADTQY